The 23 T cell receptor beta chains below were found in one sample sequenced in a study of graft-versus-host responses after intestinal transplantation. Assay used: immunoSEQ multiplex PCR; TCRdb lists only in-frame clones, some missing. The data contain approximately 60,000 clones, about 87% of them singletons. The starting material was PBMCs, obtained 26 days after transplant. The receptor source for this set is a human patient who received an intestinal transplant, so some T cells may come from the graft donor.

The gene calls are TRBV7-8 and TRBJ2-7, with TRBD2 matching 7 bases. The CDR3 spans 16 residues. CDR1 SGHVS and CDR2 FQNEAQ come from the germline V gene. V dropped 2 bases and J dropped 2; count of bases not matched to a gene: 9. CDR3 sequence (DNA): TGTGCCAGCAGCTTATCGGGACTAAGGGCGACCTACGAGCAGTACTTC. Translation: CASSLSGLRATYEQYF.

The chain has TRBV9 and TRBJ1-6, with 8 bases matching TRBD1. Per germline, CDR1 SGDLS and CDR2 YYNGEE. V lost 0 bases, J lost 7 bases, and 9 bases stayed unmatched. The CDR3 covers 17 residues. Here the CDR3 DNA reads TGTGCCAGCAGCGTAGAGGGACAGGATCCAATCAATTCACCCCTCCACTTT. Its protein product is CASSVEGQDPINSPLHF.

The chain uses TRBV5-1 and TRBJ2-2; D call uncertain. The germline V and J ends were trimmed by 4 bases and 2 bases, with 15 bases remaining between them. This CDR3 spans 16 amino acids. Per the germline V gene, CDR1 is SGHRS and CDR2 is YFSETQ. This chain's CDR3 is CASSQKQISNTGELFF. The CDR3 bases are TGCGCCAGCAGCCAGAAACAGATTTCAAACACCGGGGAGCTGTTTTTT.

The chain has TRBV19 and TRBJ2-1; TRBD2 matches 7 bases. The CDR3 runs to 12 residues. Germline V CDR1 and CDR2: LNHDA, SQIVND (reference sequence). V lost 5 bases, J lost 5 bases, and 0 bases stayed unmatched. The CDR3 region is CASSLADNEQFF. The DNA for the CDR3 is TGTGCCAGTAGTCTAGCGGACAATGAGCAGTTCTTC.

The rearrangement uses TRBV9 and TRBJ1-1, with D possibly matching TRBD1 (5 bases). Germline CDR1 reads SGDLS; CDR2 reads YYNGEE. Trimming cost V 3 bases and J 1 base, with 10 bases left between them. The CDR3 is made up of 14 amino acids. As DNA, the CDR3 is TGTGCCAGCAGCGAGGGACTTCGGAACACTGAAGCTTTCTTT. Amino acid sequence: CASSEGLRNTEAFF. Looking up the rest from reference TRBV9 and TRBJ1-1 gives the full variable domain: DSGVTQTPKHLITATGQRVTLRCSPRSGDLSVYWYQQSLDQGLQFLIQYYNGEERAKGNILERFSAQQFPDLHSELNLSSLELGDSALYFCASSEGLRNTEAFFGQGTRLTVV.

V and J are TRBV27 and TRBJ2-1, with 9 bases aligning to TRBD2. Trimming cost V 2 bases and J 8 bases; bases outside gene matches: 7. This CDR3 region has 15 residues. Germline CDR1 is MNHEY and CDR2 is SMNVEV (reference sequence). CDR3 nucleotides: TGTGCCAGCAGTTTAGCAGCGGGAGGCCAGGATGAGCAGTTCTTC. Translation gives CASSLAAGGQDEQFF.

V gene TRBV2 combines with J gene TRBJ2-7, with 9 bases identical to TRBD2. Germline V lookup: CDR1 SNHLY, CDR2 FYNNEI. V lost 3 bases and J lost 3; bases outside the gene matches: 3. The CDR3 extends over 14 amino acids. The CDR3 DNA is TGTGCCAGCAGTGAGGATAGCGGGAGCTACGAGCAGTACTTC. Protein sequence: CASSEDSGSYEQYF.

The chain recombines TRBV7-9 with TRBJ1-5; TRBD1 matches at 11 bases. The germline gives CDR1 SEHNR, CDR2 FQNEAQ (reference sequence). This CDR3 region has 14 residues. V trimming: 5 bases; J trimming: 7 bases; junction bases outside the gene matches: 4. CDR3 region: CASSRTGGGQPQHF. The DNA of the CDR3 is TGTGCCAGCAGCCGGACAGGGGGCGGACAGCCCCAGCATTTT.

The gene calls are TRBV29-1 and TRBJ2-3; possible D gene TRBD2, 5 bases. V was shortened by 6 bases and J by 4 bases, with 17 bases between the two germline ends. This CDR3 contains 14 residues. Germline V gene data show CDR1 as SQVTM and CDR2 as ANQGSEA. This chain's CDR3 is CSVALGAEADTQYF. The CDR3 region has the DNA TGCAGCGTGGCCCTGGGAGCCGAAGCAGATACGCAGTATTTT.

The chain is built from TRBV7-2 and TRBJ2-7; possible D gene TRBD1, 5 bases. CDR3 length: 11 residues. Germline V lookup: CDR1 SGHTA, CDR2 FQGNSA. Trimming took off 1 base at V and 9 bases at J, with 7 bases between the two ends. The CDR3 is CASSLEGWQYF. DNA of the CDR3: TGTGCCAGCAGCTTAGAGGGGTGGCAGTACTTC.

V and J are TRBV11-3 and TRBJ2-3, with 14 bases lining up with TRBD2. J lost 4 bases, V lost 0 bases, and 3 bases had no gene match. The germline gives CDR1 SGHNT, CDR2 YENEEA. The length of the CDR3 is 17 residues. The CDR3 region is CASSLDGTSGGSDTQYF. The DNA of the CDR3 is TGTGCCAGCAGCTTAGACGGGACTAGCGGGGGCTCAGATACGCAGTATTTT.

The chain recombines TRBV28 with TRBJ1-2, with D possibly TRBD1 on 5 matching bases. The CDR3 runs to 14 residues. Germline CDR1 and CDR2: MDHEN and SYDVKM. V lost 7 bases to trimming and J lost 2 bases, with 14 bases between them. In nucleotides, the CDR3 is TGTGCCAGCAAACAACTGACAGTAAACTATGGCTACACCTTC. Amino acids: CASKQLTVNYGYTF.

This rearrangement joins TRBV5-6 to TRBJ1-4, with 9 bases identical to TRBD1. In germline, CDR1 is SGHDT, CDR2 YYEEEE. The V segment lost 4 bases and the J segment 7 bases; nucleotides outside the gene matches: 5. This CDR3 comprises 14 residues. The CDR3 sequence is CASSAGTGREKLFF. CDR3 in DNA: TGTGCCAGCAGCGCCGGGACAGGGCGTGAAAAACTGTTTTTT.

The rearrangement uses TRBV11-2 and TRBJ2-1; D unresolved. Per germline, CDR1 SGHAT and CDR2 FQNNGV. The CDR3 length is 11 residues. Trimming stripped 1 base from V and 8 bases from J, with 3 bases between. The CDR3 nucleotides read TGTGCCAGCAGCTTAGTCGATGAGCAGTTCTTC. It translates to CASSLVDEQFF.

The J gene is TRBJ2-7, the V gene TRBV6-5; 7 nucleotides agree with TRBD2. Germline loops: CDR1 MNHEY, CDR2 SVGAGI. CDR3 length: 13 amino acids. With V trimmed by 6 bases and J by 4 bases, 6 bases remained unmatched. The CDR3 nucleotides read TGTGCCAGCAGGGAAACCGGGGGGTACGAGCAGTACTTC. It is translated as CASRETGGYEQYF.

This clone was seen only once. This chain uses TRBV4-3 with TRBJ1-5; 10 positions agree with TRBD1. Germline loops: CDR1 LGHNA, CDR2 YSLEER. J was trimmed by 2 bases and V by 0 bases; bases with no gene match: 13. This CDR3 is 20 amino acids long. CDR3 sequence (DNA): TGCGCCAGCAGCCAAGACCTGGGGACAGGGGCAACCCTCGGCAATCAGCCCCAGCATTTT. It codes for CASSQDLGTGATLGNQPQHF.

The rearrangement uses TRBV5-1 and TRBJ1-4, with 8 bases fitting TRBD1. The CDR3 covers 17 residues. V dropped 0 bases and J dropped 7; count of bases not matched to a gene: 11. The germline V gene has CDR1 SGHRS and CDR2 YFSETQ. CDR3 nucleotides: TGCGCCAGCAGCTTGGGAGGACCTGACAGGGGATTTGAAAAACTGTTTTTT. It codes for CASSLGGPDRGFEKLFF.

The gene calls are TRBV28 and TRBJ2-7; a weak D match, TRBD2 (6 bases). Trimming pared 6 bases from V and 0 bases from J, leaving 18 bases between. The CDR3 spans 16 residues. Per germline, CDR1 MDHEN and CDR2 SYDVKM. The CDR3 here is CASRPDLAPSSYEQYF. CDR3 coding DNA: TGTGCCAGCAGACCCGATCTAGCGCCCAGCTCCTACGAGCAGTACTTC.

In nucleotides, the CDR3 is TGTGCCAGCAGTTACAGCGTGAACACTGAAGCTTTCTTT. It specifies CASSYSVNTEAFF. The V call is TRBV6-5, the J call TRBJ1-1; D is uncertain. Germline assignment: CDR1 MNHEY and CDR2 SVGAGI. Trimming took 2 bases from V and 0 from J, leaving 4 bases between them. The CDR3 loop spans 13 amino acids.

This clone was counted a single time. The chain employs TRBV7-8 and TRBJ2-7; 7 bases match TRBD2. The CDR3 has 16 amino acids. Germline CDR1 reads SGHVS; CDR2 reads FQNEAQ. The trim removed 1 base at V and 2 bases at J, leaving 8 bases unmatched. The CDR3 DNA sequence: TGTGCCAGCAGCTTAGAAGTAGCGGGTTCCCCCTACGAGCAGTACGTC. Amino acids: CASSLEVAGSPYEQYV.

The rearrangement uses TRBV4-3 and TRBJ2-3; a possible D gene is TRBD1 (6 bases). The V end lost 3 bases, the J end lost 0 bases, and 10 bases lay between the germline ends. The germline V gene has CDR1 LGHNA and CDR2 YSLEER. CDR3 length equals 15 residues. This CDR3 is CASSQGALSTDTQYF. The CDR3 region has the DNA TGCGCCAGCAGCCAGGGGGCCCTAAGCACAGATACGCAGTATTTT.

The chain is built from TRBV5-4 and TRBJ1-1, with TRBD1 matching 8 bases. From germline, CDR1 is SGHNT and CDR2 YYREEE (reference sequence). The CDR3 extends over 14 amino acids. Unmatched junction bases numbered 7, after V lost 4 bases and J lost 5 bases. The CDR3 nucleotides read TGTGCCAGCAGCCTAGGACAGGGTCTAACTGAAGCTTTCTTT. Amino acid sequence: CASSLGQGLTEAFF.

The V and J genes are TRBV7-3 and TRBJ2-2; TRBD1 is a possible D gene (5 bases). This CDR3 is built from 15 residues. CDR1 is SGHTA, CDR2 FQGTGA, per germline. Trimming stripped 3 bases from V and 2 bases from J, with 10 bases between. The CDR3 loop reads CASSFQGSNTGELFF. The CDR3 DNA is TGTGCCAGCAGCTTTCAGGGCAGCAACACCGGGGAGCTGTTTTTT.